Listed below are T cell receptor beta chains from one sample, sequenced in a study of shared clonotypes between healthy human individuals. Assay: immunoSEQ multiplex PCR; the TCRdb copy retains only in-frame clones and omits some. Of some 2 million clones listed, 85% to 95% are singletons. The material sequenced was naive CD8+ T cells sorted from blood. The receptor set was obtained from a man between 18 and 35 years old in good health. The CDR3 runs from the conserved cysteine through the conserved F or W. The D gene is left open where the match is weak. Some rows mark clone size as missing; the rest say once, few, many or name a class of expanded clone.

TRBV6-5	.	.	TRBJ2-7	CASSYDGERDEQYF	TGTGCCAGCAGTTACGACGGGGAACGGGACGAGCAGTACTTC
TRBV30	few	.	TRBJ1-1	CAWSFGGPEAFF	TGTGCCTGGTCTTTTGGGGGCCCTGAAGCTTTCTTT
TRBV6-1	.	.	TRBJ2-1	CASSGYRDNNHNEQFF	TGTGCCAGCAGTGGTTACCGGGACAACAATCACAATGAGCAGTTCTTC
TRBV4-1	.	TRBD1	TRBJ1-5	CASSRGQGTPEPQHF	TGCGCCAGCAGCCGCGGACAGGGGACCCCGGAGCCCCAGCATTTT
TRBV13	.	.	TRBJ1-2	CASSSAGTNYGYTF	TGTGCCAGCAGCTCAGCCGGGACAAACTATGGCTACACCTTC
TRBV4-1	.	TRBD1	TRBJ2-1	CASSQAPGQGAHAQFF	TGCGCCAGCAGCCAAGCCCCGGGACAGGGAGCCCATGCGCAGTTCTTC
TRBV2	.	.	TRBJ1-4	CASSAPRATNEKLFF	TGTGCCAGCAGTGCTCCGAGGGCAACTAATGAAAAACTGTTTTTT
TRBV4-2	.	TRBD2	TRBJ2-7	CASSLRTSDYEQYF	TGTGCCAGCAGCCTCCGGACTAGCGATTACGAGCAGTACTTC
TRBV28	.	.	TRBJ1-5	CASILSVGDQPQHF	TGTGCCAGCATCCTATCGGTAGGGGATCAGCCCCAGCATTTT
TRBV30	.	TRBD1	TRBJ1-5	CAWSDATGDRQPQHF	TGTGCCTGGAGTGACGCTACAGGGGATAGGCAGCCCCAGCATTTT
TRBV19	.	.	TRBJ2-7	CASTNGPYEQYF	TGTGCCAGTACCAATGGCCCCTACGAGCAGTACTTC
TRBV4-1	.	.	TRBJ2-7	CASSQISGAYEQYF	TGCGCCAGCAGCCAAATTTCTGGGGCCTACGAGCAGTACTTC
TRBV30	.	.	TRBJ2-6	CAWGPGANVLTF	TGTGCCTGGGGACCGGGGGCCAACGTCCTGACTTTC
TRBV20-1	once	TRBD1	TRBJ2-7	CSAATGDEQYF	TGCAGTGCCGCGACAGGGGACGAGCAGTACTTC
TRBV2	.	TRBD2	TRBJ2-1	CASILAGGYNEQFF	TGTGCCAGCATACTAGCGGGGGGGTACAATGAGCAGTTCTTC
TRBV6-1	.	TRBD2	TRBJ2-1	CASFELAGSRQFF	TGTGCCAGCTTCGAACTAGCGGGAAGTCGGCAGTTCTTC
TRBV9	.	.	TRBJ1-1	CASSVDSVMNTEAFF	TGTGCCAGCAGCGTAGATTCAGTAATGAACACTGAAGCTTTCTTT
TRBV4-1	.	.	TRBJ1-2	CASSQDWRGRTF	TGCGCCAGCAGCCAAGATTGGAGGGGCCGGACCTTC
TRBV2	.	.	TRBJ2-7	CASSVGGETYEQYF	TGTGCCAGCAGTGTAGGCGGAGAAACCTACGAGCAGTACTTC
TRBV5-4	once	.	TRBJ1-2	CASSGADWHYGYTF	TGTGCCAGCAGCGGGGCGGACTGGCACTATGGCTACACCTTC
TRBV28	.	TRBD1	TRBJ2-7	CASMTGGVYEQYF	TGTGCCAGCATGACAGGGGGCGTCTACGAGCAGTACTTC
TRBV28	.	.	TRBJ1-5	CASSLVPDQPQHF	TGTGCCAGCAGTTTGGTCCCAGATCAGCCCCAGCATTTT
TRBV7-9	.	TRBD1	TRBJ2-3	CASSFLGTGSGDTQYF	TGTGCCAGCAGCTTCCTCGGGACAGGGAGTGGGGATACGCAGTATTTT
TRBV9	.	.	TRBJ1-5	CASSTGLNQPQHF	TGTGCCAGCAGTACAGGGCTCAATCAGCCCCAGCATTTT
TRBV9	.	TRBD1	TRBJ2-1	CASSARGTDYNEQFF	TGTGCCAGCAGCGCCCGTGGGACAGACTACAATGAGCAGTTCTTC
TRBV4-1	once	TRBD1	TRBJ1-2	CASSQDGQGPNYGYTF	TGCGCCAGCAGCCAAGATGGACAGGGGCCTAACTATGGCTACACCTTC
TRBV7-2	.	.	TRBJ2-1	CASRQTGHMDEQFF	TGTGCCAGCAGACAAACGGGCCATATGGATGAGCAGTTCTTC
TRBV4-1	.	.	TRBJ2-7	CASSQEATLSSYEQYF	TGCGCCAGCAGCCAAGAGGCGACCCTGAGCTCCTACGAGCAGTACTTC
TRBV9	.	TRBD2	TRBJ2-1	CASIPGGAGAYNEQFF	TGTGCCAGCATCCCGGGGGGAGCGGGAGCCTACAATGAGCAGTTCTTC
TRBV11-3	.	.	TRBJ1-5	CASSSGTPNQPQHF	TGTGCCAGCAGCTCCGGGACTCCCAATCAGCCCCAGCATTTT
TRBV7-9	.	.	TRBJ2-7	CASSLGWGASDYEQYF	TGTGCCAGCAGCTTAGGCTGGGGGGCTTCGGACTACGAGCAGTACTTC
TRBV13	.	.	TRBJ2-4	CASSRIGAKNIQYF	TGTGCCAGCAGCAGGATCGGAGCCAAAAACATTCAGTACTTC
TRBV5-1	.	.	TRBJ2-7	CASSLDGSYEQYF	TGCGCCAGCAGCTTGGACGGGTCCTACGAGCAGTACTTC
TRBV10-1	.	.	TRBJ1-1	CASSLGMNTEAFF	TGCGCCAGCAGTTTAGGAATGAACACTGAAGCTTTCTTT
TRBV2	.	.	TRBJ2-5	CASSEGGGAGETQYF	TGTGCCAGCAGTGAAGGTGGGGGGGCCGGGGAGACCCAGTACTTC
TRBV7-9	.	.	TRBJ1-4	CASSFQRSNEKLFF	TGTGCCAGCAGCTTTCAACGGAGTAATGAAAAACTGTTTTTT
TRBV5-1	.	.	TRBJ1-6	CASSLEQGGSPLHF	TGCGCCAGCAGCTTGGAACAGGGCGGGTCACCCCTCCACTTT
TRBV25-1	.	TRBD2	TRBJ2-1	CASSGSSGGYNEQFF	TGTGCCAGCAGTGGATCTAGCGGGGGATACAATGAGCAGTTCTTC
TRBV12-2	.	.	TRBJ2-1	CASRYHRPPPQTGRQFF	TGTGCAAGTCGCTACCACCGGCCACCTCCCCAGACAGGGCGACAGTTCTTC
TRBV5-6	.	.	TRBJ2-5	CASSSTEETQYF	TGTGCCAGCAGCTCGACTGAAGAGACCCAGTACTTC
TRBV28	.	.	TRBJ2-3	CASSSGPTPYTDTQYF	TGTGCCAGCAGTTCGGGCCCTACCCCCTACACAGATACGCAGTATTTT
TRBV13	.	.	TRBJ1-2	CASTSGFSPYGYTF	TGTGCCAGCACCTCGGGGTTTTCCCCCTATGGCTACACCTTC
TRBV4-1	.	.	TRBJ1-2	CASSQVVGGGYGYTF	TGCGCCAGCAGCCAAGTGGTTGGAGGGGGATATGGCTACACCTTC
TRBV27	.	.	TRBJ2-7	CASSPAGTYEQYF	TGTGCCAGCAGTCCAGCAGGGACCTACGAGCAGTACTTC
TRBV7-9	.	.	TRBJ2-7	CASTWRNEQYF	TGTGCCAGCACCTGGAGGAACGAGCAGTACTTC
TRBV29-1	.	TRBD1	TRBJ2-3	CSVSTGTGTDTQYF	TGCAGCGTATCAACCGGGACAGGAACAGATACGCAGTATTTT
TRBV10-3	once	.	TRBJ2-3	CAISPTGGTDTQYF	TGTGCCATCAGCCCGACAGGAGGCACAGATACGCAGTATTTT
TRBV4-2	.	.	TRBJ1-4	CASSQEASGPREKLFF	TGTGCCAGCAGCCAAGAGGCGTCGGGGCCGCGGGAAAAACTGTTTTTT